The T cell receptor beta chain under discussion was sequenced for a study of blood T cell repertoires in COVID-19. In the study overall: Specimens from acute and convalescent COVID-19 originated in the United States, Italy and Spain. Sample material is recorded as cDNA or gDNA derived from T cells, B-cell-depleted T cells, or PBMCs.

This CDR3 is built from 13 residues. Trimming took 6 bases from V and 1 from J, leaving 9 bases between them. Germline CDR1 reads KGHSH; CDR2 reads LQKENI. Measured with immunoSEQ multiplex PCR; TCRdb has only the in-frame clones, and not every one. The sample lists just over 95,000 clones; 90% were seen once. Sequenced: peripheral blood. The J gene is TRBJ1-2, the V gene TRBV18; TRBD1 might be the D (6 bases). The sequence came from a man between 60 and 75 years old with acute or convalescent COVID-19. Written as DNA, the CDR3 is TGTGCCAGCTCTTTACAGGGTAACTATGGCTACACCTTC. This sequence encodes CASSLQGNYGYTF.